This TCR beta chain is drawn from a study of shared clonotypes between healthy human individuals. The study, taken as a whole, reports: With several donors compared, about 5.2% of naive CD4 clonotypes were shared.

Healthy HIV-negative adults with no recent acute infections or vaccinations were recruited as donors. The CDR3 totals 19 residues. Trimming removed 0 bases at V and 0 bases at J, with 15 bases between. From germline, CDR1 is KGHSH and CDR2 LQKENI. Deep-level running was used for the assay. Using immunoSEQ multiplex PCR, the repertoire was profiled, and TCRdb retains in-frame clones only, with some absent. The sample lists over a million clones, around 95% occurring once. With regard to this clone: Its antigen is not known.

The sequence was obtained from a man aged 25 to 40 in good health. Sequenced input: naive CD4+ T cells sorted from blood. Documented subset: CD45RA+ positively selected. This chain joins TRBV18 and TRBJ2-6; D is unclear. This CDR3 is CASSPPLSASFSGANVLTF. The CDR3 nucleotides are TGTGCCAGCTCACCACCTCTGTCAGCCTCTTTCTCTGGGGCCAACGTCCTGACTTTC.